The rows below give T cell receptor beta chains drawn from one sample of a study of cytomegalovirus exposure and HLA in healthy donors. Here immunoSEQ multiplex PCR was the method, and the copy in TCRdb shows in-frame clones only, minus some. This sample carries approximately 240,000 clones, roughly 82% of them seen once, and the ten largest clones take 5.4%. The specimen was PBMCs. The receptors originated from a woman between 40 and 50 years old in good health and CMV-seropositive. CDR3s include the opening cysteine and the closing phenylalanine or tryptophan. D genes are given only for firm matches. Only part of the rows carry a size: once, few, many, or a class if the clone is expanded.

V: TRBV9; D: NA; size: NA; J: TRBJ1-2; DNA: TGTGCCAGCAGCGTAGACTCAGGGAACTATGGCTACACCTTC; CDR3: CASSVDSGNYGYTF
V: TRBV4-1; D: NA; size: few; J: TRBJ2-5; DNA: TGCGCCAGCAGCCACCCATCCGGTGACATCGAAGAGACCCAGTACTTC; CDR3: CASSHPSGDIEETQYF
V: TRBV7-9; D: TRBD2; size: few; J: TRBJ2-1; DNA: TGTGCCAGCAACGGTTTTGGTGGGGCGGGAGAGAGCGACAATGAGCAGTTCTTC; CDR3: CASNGFGGAGESDNEQFF
V: TRBV30; D: NA; size: NA; J: TRBJ2-7; DNA: TGTGCCTGGAGTCCTCGTAACTACGAGCAGTACTTC; CDR3: CAWSPRNYEQYF
V: TRBV10-3; D: TRBD1; size: NA; J: TRBJ1-4; DNA: TGTGCCATCAGGTCAGGGGGTATCGAAAAACTGTTTTTT; CDR3: CAIRSGGIEKLFF
V: TRBV9; D: NA; size: once; J: TRBJ1-2; DNA: TGTGCCAGCAGCGTCCACAGGGCCCCGGCCCCTAACTATGGCTACACCTTC; CDR3: CASSVHRAPAPNYGYTF
V: TRBV5-1; D: TRBD1; size: NA; J: TRBJ2-7; DNA: TGCGCCAGCAGCTTCAGGGGGCCATCTTACGAGCAGTACTTC; CDR3: CASSFRGPSYEQYF
V: TRBV19; D: TRBD1; size: NA; J: TRBJ2-7; DNA: TGTGCCAGTAGCCTTCGGACAGGGAGAGGTTACGAGCAGTACTTC; CDR3: CASSLRTGRGYEQYF
V: TRBV5-1; D: NA; size: few; J: TRBJ1-2; DNA: TGCGCCAGCAGCTCGCCGACCCTCGCGGATGGCTACACCTTC; CDR3: CASSSPTLADGYTF
V: TRBV5-4; D: NA; size: few; J: TRBJ1-6; DNA: TGTGCCAGCAGCTCCACGGGAGCCTCCATGGATAATCTCCACTTT; CDR3: CASSSTGASMDNLHF
V: TRBV6-5; D: TRBD1; size: NA; J: TRBJ2-7; DNA: TGTGCCAGCAATCAGGGGGTTAACCTCCACGAGCAGTACTTC; CDR3: CASNQGVNLHEQYF
V: TRBV19; D: NA; size: NA; J: TRBJ1-5; DNA: TGTGCCAGTACCCCCCAACTCAATCAGCCCCAGCATTTT; CDR3: CASTPQLNQPQHF
V: TRBV29-1; D: NA; size: NA; J: TRBJ1-2; DNA: TGCAGCGTCCCGGGTCTCTTAGGCTACACCTTC; CDR3: CSVPGLLGYTF
V: TRBV11-3; D: NA; size: once; J: TRBJ2-7; DNA: TGTGCCAGCAGCTTAGAAAACTACGAGCAGTACTTC; CDR3: CASSLENYEQYF
V: TRBV29-1; D: NA; size: once; J: TRBJ2-7; DNA: TGCAGCGTGATCCCCAGCTCCTACGAGCAGTACTTC; CDR3: CSVIPSSYEQYF
V: TRBV30; D: NA; size: NA; J: TRBJ2-3; DNA: TGTGCCTGGAGTGGAGGCTCCACAGATACGCAGTATTTT; CDR3: CAWSGGSTDTQYF
V: TRBV30; D: TRBD1; size: NA; J: TRBJ2-2; DNA: TGTGCCTTCGGACAGGGTGGTACCGGGGAGCTGTTTTTT; CDR3: CAFGQGGTGELFF
V: TRBV7-2; D: NA; size: NA; J: TRBJ2-7; DNA: TGTGCCAGCAGCTTTAATTACGAGCAGTACTTC; CDR3: CASSFNYEQYF
V: TRBV18; D: NA; size: few; J: TRBJ2-7; DNA: TGTGCCAGCTCCCCACTATCCTACGAGCAGTACTTC; CDR3: CASSPLSYEQYF
V: TRBV6-1; D: NA; size: NA; J: TRBJ2-5; DNA: TGTGCCAGCAGTGTAGACTTTCAGGGGACCCAGTACTTC; CDR3: CASSVDFQGTQYF
V: TRBV9; D: NA; size: once; J: TRBJ2-1; DNA: TGTGCCAGCAGCGCGGGGGTTTACAATGAGCAGTTCTTC; CDR3: CASSAGVYNEQFF
V: TRBV4-3; D: TRBD1; size: NA; J: TRBJ2-2; DNA: TGCGCCAGCAGCCAAGGGACCGGGACAGGGGCGACCGGGGAGCTGTTTTTT; CDR3: CASSQGTGTGATGELFF
V: TRBV11-3; D: TRBD1; size: NA; J: TRBJ1-1; DNA: TGTGCCAGCAGAAGCGGGACAGGGCGGAACACTGAAGCTTTCTTT; CDR3: CASRSGTGRNTEAFF
V: TRBV18; D: NA; size: NA; J: TRBJ2-7; DNA: TGTGCCAGCTCACCACCATTAGGGGTTGGGTCCTCCTACGAGCAGTACTTC; CDR3: CASSPPLGVGSSYEQYF
V: TRBV19; D: NA; size: once; J: TRBJ2-7; DNA: TGTGCCAGTAGTATAGACCGCGGGTCAACCGAGCAGTACTTC; CDR3: CASSIDRGSTEQYF
V: TRBV4-3; D: TRBD1; size: NA; J: TRBJ1-2; DNA: TGCGCCAGCAGCCAAGCAGGGGGGTATGGCTACACCTTC; CDR3: CASSQAGGYGYTF
V: TRBV5-8; D: TRBD1; size: NA; J: TRBJ1-6; DNA: TGTGCCAGCAGCCTCGGACAGGGTAGGGCACCCCTCCACTTT; CDR3: CASSLGQGRAPLHF
V: TRBV19; D: TRBD1; size: NA; J: TRBJ2-7; DNA: TGTGCCAGTAGTATCGGGACAGGACGGGAGCAGTACTTC; CDR3: CASSIGTGREQYF
V: TRBV10-2; D: TRBD2; size: NA; J: TRBJ2-5; DNA: TGCGCCAGCACTAACCCCGGGACTAGCAGACCCCAAGAGACCCAGTACTTC; CDR3: CASTNPGTSRPQETQYF
V: TRBV6-1; D: TRBD1; size: few; J: TRBJ2-7; DNA: TGTGCCAGCAGAGGGACAGTCAGCTCCTACGAGCAGTACTTC; CDR3: CASRGTVSSYEQYF
V: TRBV2; D: TRBD2; size: NA; J: TRBJ2-5; DNA: TGTGCCAGCATCCGGGGGGGCAGGGGAAGATCAGAGACCCAGTACTTC; CDR3: CASIRGGRGRSETQYF
V: TRBV7-6; D: NA; size: NA; J: TRBJ2-3; DNA: TGTGCCAGCAGCCAAAACAGGGTCTATATCACAGATACGCAGTATTTT; CDR3: CASSQNRVYITDTQYF
V: TRBV9; D: NA; size: NA; J: TRBJ1-2; DNA: TGTGCCAGCAGCACCCCCCGGGTCTCACGCCTTAACTATGGCTACACCTTC; CDR3: CASSTPRVSRLNYGYTF
V: TRBV30; D: NA; size: NA; J: TRBJ2-2; DNA: TGTGCCTGGAGTTCAGGGAACACCGGGGAGCTGTTTTTT; CDR3: CAWSSGNTGELFF
V: TRBV2; D: TRBD1; size: NA; J: TRBJ1-2; DNA: TGTGCCAGCAGTGGACAGGGGGGGGGCTACACCTTC; CDR3: CASSGQGGGYTF
V: TRBV13; D: NA; size: NA; J: TRBJ2-7; DNA: TGTGCCAGCAGCTTAGGACTAGCTTCTACTTACGAGCAGTACTTC; CDR3: CASSLGLASTYEQYF
V: TRBV7-9; D: TRBD1; size: NA; J: TRBJ1-1; DNA: TGTTCCAGCAGTAGACAGGGGGGAATGAACACTGAAGCTTTCTTT; CDR3: CSSSRQGGMNTEAFF
V: TRBV10-3; D: NA; size: NA; J: TRBJ1-1; DNA: TGTGCCATCAGTGAGTACCGGGAGGCGAACACTGAAGCTTTCTTT; CDR3: CAISEYREANTEAFF
V: TRBV7-9; D: TRBD2; size: NA; J: TRBJ2-1; DNA: TGTGCGATAGAGGGCGGGAGCTCCTACAATGAGCAGTTCTTC; CDR3: CAIEGGSSYNEQFF
V: TRBV28; D: NA; size: NA; J: TRBJ2-3; DNA: TGTGCCAGCACTACAGGGACAGATACGCAGTATTTT; CDR3: CASTTGTDTQYF
V: TRBV4-2; D: TRBD2; size: NA; J: TRBJ2-6; DNA: TGTGCCAGCAGCTACGGGGGGGGGACAGGGGCCAACGTCCTGACTTTC; CDR3: CASSYGGGTGANVLTF
V: TRBV18; D: TRBD1; size: NA; J: TRBJ1-2; DNA: TGTGCCAGCTCACCACAACAGGGGGTTGAACAAGATGGCTACACCTTC; CDR3: CASSPQQGVEQDGYTF
V: TRBV4-2; D: NA; size: NA; J: TRBJ2-5; DNA: TGTGCCAGCAGCAAAGGGACACGAACGCAAGAGACCCAGTACTTC; CDR3: CASSKGTRTQETQYF
V: TRBV18; D: TRBD1; size: NA; J: TRBJ2-1; DNA: TGTGCCAGCTGCTGGGCTGCCGGGACAGGGGCAAATGAGCAGTTCTTC; CDR3: CASCWAAGTGANEQFF
V: TRBV9; D: TRBD2; size: NA; J: TRBJ2-1; DNA: TGTGCCAGCAGCGTGACACTAGCGGCCTACAATGAGCAGTTCTTC; CDR3: CASSVTLAAYNEQFF
V: TRBV5-1; D: TRBD2; size: NA; J: TRBJ2-3; DNA: TGCGCCAGCAGCTTCCTCGGGCCTTTAACGGGGGGGCCTTTGACCACAGATACGCAGTATTTT; CDR3: CASSFLGPLTGGPLTTDTQYF
V: TRBV5-6; D: NA; size: NA; J: TRBJ2-3; DNA: TGTGCCAGCAGCTTGGGACTAGGGGTACAAACAGATACGCAGTATTTT; CDR3: CASSLGLGVQTDTQYF
V: TRBV6-1; D: NA; size: few; J: TRBJ1-2; DNA: TGTGCCAGCACCCCCGAGGTCTATGGCTACACCTTC; CDR3: CASTPEVYGYTF
V: TRBV9; D: TRBD2; size: NA; J: TRBJ2-7; DNA: TGTGCCAGCAGCGTGGGACCGAGCGGGGATTCCTACGAGCAGTACTTC; CDR3: CASSVGPSGDSYEQYF
V: TRBV19; D: TRBD1; size: NA; J: TRBJ2-2; DNA: TGTGCCAGTAGTATGACGAGCAGGGGGCGGACCGGGGAGCTGTTTTTT; CDR3: CASSMTSRGRTGELFF
V: TRBV6-6; D: TRBD1; size: NA; J: TRBJ1-6; DNA: TGTGCCTCCCGAGGGGGCCGTAATTCACCCCTCCACTTT; CDR3: CASRGGRNSPLHF
V: TRBV7-9; D: NA; size: few; J: TRBJ1-5; DNA: TGTGCCAGCAGCACTGGACGGGGTTCTTCTAATCAGCCCCAGCATTTT; CDR3: CASSTGRGSSNQPQHF
V: TRBV7-8; D: TRBD1; size: NA; J: TRBJ1-2; DNA: TGTGCCAGCAGCTCCACCCCAGGGGGCCAGGGCTACACCTTC; CDR3: CASSSTPGGQGYTF